Shown below are 17 T cell receptor beta chains from a single sample sequenced in a study of cytomegalovirus exposure and HLA in healthy donors. Primers: 60 Vbeta forward and 13 Jbeta reverse. The protocol was immunoSEQ multiplex PCR, while the TCRdb copy is restricted to in-frame clones and leaves out a portion. The sample consists of around 150,000 clones, less than 85% of them appearing once. The source material was PBMCs. These receptors all come from a man in his forties or fifties in good health and CMV-seronegative.

The rearrangement joins TRBV7-6 to TRBJ2-6; tentative D call: TRBD1 (6 bases). From germline, CDR1 is SGHVS and CDR2 FNYEAQ. This CDR3 contains 17 residues. The V gene lost 2 bases and the J gene lost 0 bases, with 11 bases spanning the gap. CDR3 bases: TGTGCCAGCAGCTTAAGACAGGAGAGCTCTGGGGCCAACGTCCTGACTTTC. This codes for CASSLRQESSGANVLTF.

The J gene is TRBJ2-7, the V gene TRBV27; the D gene is possibly TRBD1 (6 bases). This CDR3 is 14 amino acids long. Trimming removed 6 bases from V and 0 bases from J, with 12 bases in between. CDR1 and CDR2 (germline): MNHEY, SMNVEV (reference sequence). The CDR3, as DNA: TGTGCCAGCAGCCACCGGGACACCTCCTACGAGCAGTACTTC. Translation gives CASSHRDTSYEQYF.

The V gene is TRBV9, the J gene TRBJ1-4; D ambiguous. The length of the CDR3 is 20 residues. Trimming stripped 0 bases from V and 0 bases from J, with 21 bases between. Germline loops: CDR1 SGDLS, CDR2 YYNGEE. CDR3 in amino acids: CASSVGMSWTEFSTNEKLFF. The CDR3 bases are TGTGCCAGCAGCGTAGGAATGTCCTGGACTGAATTTTCAACTAATGAAAAACTGTTTTTT.

CDR3 coding DNA: TGCGCCAGCAGCTTGGACGTGGGCGGGATAAAGAACAATGAGCAGTTCTTC. This sequence encodes CASSLDVGGIKNNEQFF. This chain joins TRBV5-1 and TRBJ2-1; tentatively, D is TRBD2 (6 bases). The germline gives CDR1 SGHRS, CDR2 YFSETQ. V was pared by 0 bases and J by 5 bases, with 18 bases between. The CDR3 totals 17 residues.

This clone was seen more than once but under ten times. The rearrangement links TRBV4-3 to TRBJ1-1, with D hard to call. The CDR3 spans 14 residues. Trimming left V 0 bases short and J 5 bases short, with 10 bases between. Looked up from germline, CDR1 is LGHNA and CDR2 is YSLEER. The CDR3 is CASSQEIAGTEAFF. CDR3 in DNA: TGCGCCAGCAGCCAAGAAATTGCGGGGACTGAAGCTTTCTTT.

J is TRBJ2-3 and V is TRBV6-5; D gene unclear. Germline assignment: CDR1 MNHEY and CDR2 SVGAGI. The CDR3 runs to 11 residues. V was shortened by 4 bases and J by 5 bases, with 4 bases between the two germline ends. The CDR3 nucleotides read TGTGCCAGCAGTTCAGGAGATACGCAGTATTTT. This sequence encodes CASSSGDTQYF.

In nucleotides, the CDR3 is TGCGCCAGCAAAGGGCGCAGACAGGACTATGGCTACACCTTC. Translated, it gives CASKGRRQDYGYTF. This chain links TRBV5-1 with TRBJ1-2, with a weak D call TRBD1 (6 bases). CDR3 length: 14 amino acids. Trimming took 6 bases from V and 3 from J, leaving 15 bases between them. Germline loops: CDR1 SGHRS, CDR2 YFSETQ.

The J gene is TRBJ1-2, the V gene TRBV5-1, with 9 bases fitting TRBD1. Germline CDR1 is SGHRS and CDR2 is YFSETQ. After removal of 7 bases from V and 2 bases from J, the junction contained 6 bases not matched to a gene. This CDR3 has 14 amino acids. CDR3 region: CASRDRALNYGYTF. CDR3 DNA: TGCGCCAGCCGGGACAGGGCCCTAAACTATGGCTACACCTTC.

The chain employs TRBV4-1 and TRBJ1-1, with TRBD1 as a possible D gene (5 bases). CDR1 is MGHRA and CDR2 is YSYEKL in the germline V gene. The CDR3 is 14 amino acids. Trimming took off 1 base at V and 2 bases at J, with 8 bases between the two ends. CDR3 sequence reads: CASSQAGGNTEAFF. The CDR3 bases are TGCGCCAGCAGCCAAGCCGGGGGAAACACTGAAGCTTTCTTT.

The chain links TRBV18 to TRBJ2-7; TRBD1 matches at 11 bases. The CDR3 sequence is 16 residues long. After removal of 5 bases from V and 1 base from J, the junction contained 7 bases not matched to a gene. CDR1 is KGHSH and CDR2 is LQKENI in the germline V gene. CDR3 loop: CASSMDRDRGSYEQYF. The CDR3, as DNA: TGTGCCAGCTCAATGGACCGGGACAGGGGGTCCTACGAGCAGTACTTC.

The chain joins TRBV5-4 to TRBJ2-7, with TRBD1 matching 7 bases. The ends lost 4 bases at V and 4 bases at J; junction bases unmatched: 5. Per the germline V gene, CDR1 is SGHNT and CDR2 is YYREEE (reference sequence). The CDR3 has 13 amino acids. The CDR3 region has the DNA TGTGCCAGCAGCCCGGGACAGCAATACGAGCAGTACTTC. Its translation is CASSPGQQYEQYF.

This clone was observed once. The V and J genes are TRBV7-9 and TRBJ2-7; D is perhaps TRBD1 (6 bases). Trimming cost V 3 bases and J 5 bases, with 29 bases left between them. This CDR3 spans 19 amino acids. Germline V gene sequence: CDR1 SEHNR, CDR2 FQNEAQ (reference sequence). CDR3 in amino acids: CASSFGSGWDTLLMDEQYF. The CDR3 DNA reads TGTGCCAGCAGCTTCGGTTCCGGTTGGGACACGCTCCTGATGGACGAGCAGTACTTC.

The chain employs TRBV28 and TRBJ2-5; 8 bases are shared with TRBD1. CDR1 MDHEN and CDR2 SYDVKM come from the germline V gene. The CDR3 contains 16 residues. Losses at the gene ends were 5 bases for V and 2 bases for J; bases not matched to a gene: 10. CDR3 amino acids: CASSPTGGGDQETQYF. The CDR3 bases are TGTGCCAGCAGTCCCACAGGGGGTGGGGATCAAGAGACCCAGTACTTC.

The rearrangement links TRBV30 to TRBJ2-1; D perhaps matches TRBD1 (6 bases). CDR1 is GTSNPN, CDR2 SVGIG, per germline (reference sequence). The V end lost 3 bases, the J end lost 3 bases, and 21 bases lay between the germline ends. CDR3 length: 17 residues. The CDR3 loop reads CAWRNRLGRGVYNEQFF. In DNA, the CDR3 is TGTGCCTGGAGAAATAGGCTCGGCAGGGGAGTCTACAATGAGCAGTTCTTC.

This chain uses TRBV7-2 with TRBJ2-3, with a possible D match to TRBD2 (6 bases). Germline V CDR1 and CDR2: SGHTA, FQGNSA. The CDR3 loop spans 15 amino acids. Trimming shortened V by 0 bases and J by 6 bases, and 13 bases separated the two germline ends. The CDR3 reads CASSLAPGAQDTQYF. The CDR3 nucleotides read TGTGCCAGCAGCTTAGCCCCGGGAGCCCAGGATACGCAGTATTTT.

The chain couples TRBV7-8 to TRBJ2-1, with 9 nucleotides matching TRBD1. The CDR3 sequence is 16 residues long. Germline CDR1 SGHVS, CDR2 FQNEAQ. V shed 6 bases, J shed 8 bases, and the junction held 14 bases outside the gene matches. In DNA, the CDR3 is TGTGCCAGCAGTCTAGCGCTAGGGACAGGGTTCGATGAGCAGTTCTTC. This encodes CASSLALGTGFDEQFF.

In this sample, this clone turned up once. The V and J genes are TRBV7-9 and TRBJ2-3, with TRBD2 matching 7 bases. Germline-derived CDR1 and CDR2 are SEHNR and FQNEAQ (reference sequence). V shed 4 bases and J 0 bases; nucleotides not matched to a gene: 10. This CDR3 has 17 residues. The CDR3 bases are TGTGCCAGCAGCTCCCGAGGTAGCGGGCCTAGCACAGATACGCAGTATTTT. It is translated as CASSSRGSGPSTDTQYF.